This T cell receptor beta chain was sequenced for a study of blood T cell repertoires in COVID-19. In the study overall: Sites in the United States, Italy and Spain provided acute and convalescent COVID-19 samples. Sources were T cells, B-cell-depleted T cells, or PBMCs; the material itself was cDNA or gDNA.

Authors' data handling: Amplification from reference gene primers served as the basis for estimated nucleated cell counts. Here immunoSEQ multiplex PCR was the method, and the copy in TCRdb shows in-frame clones only, minus some. The V and J calls and clone size were taken over from that table, and D and trimming were inferred from the DNA. The table has fewer than 250,000 clones, around 88% seen once. Recruitment covered 25 or so US areas and drew participants whose ages spanned roughly 18 to 100 years. V gave up 6 bases and J gave up 8 bases, with 16 bases separating them. CDR1 MNHEY and CDR2 SVGAGI come from the germline V gene. CDR3 length: 13 amino acids.

Sequencing used PBMCs or T cells enriched from blood (not recorded which). The rearrangement joins TRBV6-5 to TRBJ1-2; no clear D. The receptor was isolated from a woman in her forties or fifties with acute COVID-19. CDR3 amino acids: CASSRTNGEGYTF. The CDR3 nucleotides are TGTGCCAGCAGCCGAACAAACGGAGAGGGCTACACCTTC.